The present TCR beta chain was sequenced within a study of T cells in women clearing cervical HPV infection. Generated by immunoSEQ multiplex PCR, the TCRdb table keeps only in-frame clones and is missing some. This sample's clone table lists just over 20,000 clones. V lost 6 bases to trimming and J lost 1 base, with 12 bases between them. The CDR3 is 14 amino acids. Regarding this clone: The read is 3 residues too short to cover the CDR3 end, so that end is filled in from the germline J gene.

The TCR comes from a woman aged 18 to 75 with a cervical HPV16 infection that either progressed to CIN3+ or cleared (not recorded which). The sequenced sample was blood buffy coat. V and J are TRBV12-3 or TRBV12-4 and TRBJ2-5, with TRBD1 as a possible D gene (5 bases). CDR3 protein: CASSYDSLQETQYF. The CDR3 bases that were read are TGTGCCAGCAGCTACGACAGTCTCCAAGAGACC.